Listed below are T cell receptor beta chains from one sample, sequenced in a study of human T cells and chemical hapten exposure. In TCRdb, the RACE reads were re-called with MiXCR into one record per CDR3 protein. The sample yields 380,000 or so distinct CDR3 sequences, roughly 4.8% seen once. Sequenced here: whole blood, sampled in connection with sensitization to the hapten diphenylcyclopropenone (DPC). The receptors originated from a woman aged 45-65 years with alopecia areata. Some clones in this sample may be carry-over from other donors' samples. Each CDR3 is given with its conserved first and last residue. Fields, in order: CDR3 length, J gene, clone size, V gene, D gene, CDR3 protein, CDR3 DNA. A D gene is named only where the DNA matches it firmly. Only part of the rows carry a size: once, few, many, or a class if the clone is expanded.

length: 15; J: TRBJ1-1; size: few; V: TRBV7-9; D: .; CDR3: CASSLDTTRHTEAFF; DNA: TGTGCCAGCAGCTTAGATACCACTAGGCACACTGAAGCTTTCTTT
length: 16; J: TRBJ1-2; size: many; V: TRBV5-5; D: .; CDR3: CASSSSAAGENYGYTF; DNA: TGTGCCAGCAGTTCGTCGGCGGCAGGGGAAAACTATGGCTACACCTTC
length: 14; J: TRBJ1-5; size: many; V: TRBV19; D: .; CDR3: CASRLDSKKQPQHF; DNA: TGTGCCAGTAGGCTCGACAGTAAAAAACAGCCCCAGCATTTT
length: 14; J: TRBJ2-7; size: many; V: TRBV20-1; D: .; CDR3: CSARKASTSYEQYF; DNA: TGCAGTGCTAGGAAAGCCTCTACTTCCTACGAGCAGTACTTC
length: 13; J: TRBJ2-7; size: many; V: TRBV2; D: TRBD2; CDR3: CASSGGATYEQYF; DNA: TGTGCCAGCAGCGGGGGGGCGACCTACGAGCAGTACTTC
length: 13; J: TRBJ2-1; size: few; V: TRBV4-3; D: TRBD1; CDR3: CASSQQGVDEQFF; DNA: TGCGCCAGCAGCCAACAGGGGGTTGATGAGCAGTTCTTC
length: 16; J: TRBJ2-4; size: few; V: TRBV7-9; D: TRBD1; CDR3: CASSSRTGGAGNIQYF; DNA: TGTGCCAGCAGCTCTCGGACAGGGGGCGCGGGAAACATTCAGTACTTC
length: 14; J: TRBJ2-4; size: many; V: TRBV9; D: TRBD1; CDR3: CASSVRDRGNIQYF; DNA: TGTGCCAGCAGCGTCCGGGACAGGGGTAACATTCAGTACTTC
length: 15; J: TRBJ2-3; size: many; V: TRBV29-1; D: TRBD1; CDR3: CSVEVGQGAGDTQYF; DNA: TGCAGCGTTGAAGTTGGGCAGGGGGCCGGAGATACGCAGTATTTT
length: 14; J: TRBJ2-6; size: few; V: TRBV6-2/TRBV6-3; D: .; CDR3: CASSYISGANVLTF; DNA: TGTGCCAGCAGTTACATCTCTGGGGCCAACGTCCTGACTTTC
length: 17; J: TRBJ2-3; size: few; V: TRBV9; D: TRBD2; CDR3: CASSPGLAGGPTDTQYF; DNA: TGTGCCAGCAGCCCGGGACTAGCGGGGGGGCCGACAGATACGCAGTATTTT
length: 13; J: TRBJ2-1; size: .; V: TRBV29-1; D: .; CDR3: CSGEQGWNNEQFF; DNA: TGCAGCGGAGAACAGGGATGGAACAATGAGCAGTTCTTC
length: 19; J: TRBJ2-6; size: many; V: TRBV6-2/TRBV6-3; D: TRBD2; CDR3: CASRRNRAGGLSGANVLTF; DNA: TGTGCCAGCAGGAGGAATAGAGCGGGGGGCCTCTCTGGGGCCAACGTCCTGACTTTC
length: 16; J: TRBJ1-5; size: .; V: TRBV4-2; D: .; CDR3: CASSLRQFDSNQPQHF; DNA: TGTGCCAGCAGCTTACGACAGTTCGATAGCAATCAGCCCCAGCATTTT
length: 15; J: TRBJ2-6; size: many; V: TRBV5-1; D: .; CDR3: CASSPETSGANVLTF; DNA: TGCGCCAGCAGCCCGGAAACTTCTGGGGCCAACGTCCTGACTTTC
length: 14; J: TRBJ2-1; size: few; V: TRBV15; D: .; CDR3: CATSRESTYNEQFF; DNA: TGTGCCACCAGCAGAGAGAGTACCTACAATGAGCAGTTCTTC
length: 13; J: TRBJ2-3; size: few; V: TRBV5-1; D: .; CDR3: CASSGSSTDTQYF; DNA: TGCGCCAGCAGCGGGTCTAGCACAGATACGCAGTATTTT
length: 14; J: TRBJ2-3; size: many; V: TRBV28; D: .; CDR3: CASSLAYGTDTQYF; DNA: TGTGCCAGCAGCCTAGCGTATGGCACAGATACGCAGTATTTT
length: 14; J: TRBJ1-6; size: many; V: TRBV5-6; D: TRBD1; CDR3: CASSFGQGDSPLHF; DNA: TGTGCCAGCAGCTTCGGACAGGGGGATTCACCCCTCCACTTT
length: 13; J: TRBJ1-1; size: few; V: TRBV12-3/TRBV12-4; D: .; CDR3: CASSLARRAEAFF; DNA: TGTGCCAGCAGTTTAGCGCGGAGGGCTGAAGCTTTCTTT
length: 16; J: TRBJ2-3; size: .; V: TRBV7-2; D: TRBD2; CDR3: CASSTRTSGFGATQYF; DNA: TGTGCCAGCAGCACCCGGACTAGCGGGTTTGGGGCTACGCAGTATTTT
length: 16; J: TRBJ2-1; size: many; V: TRBV5-6; D: .; CDR3: CASSLNRGLSYNEQFF; DNA: TGTGCCAGCAGCTTGAACCGGGGGCTATCCTACAATGAGCAGTTCTTC
length: 14; J: TRBJ1-5; size: .; V: TRBV15; D: .; CDR3: CATSGTRGNQPQHF; DNA: TGTGCCACCAGCGGCACAAGGGGAAATCAGCCCCAGCATTTT
length: 14; J: TRBJ2-3; size: many; V: TRBV20-1; D: TRBD1; CDR3: CSARVIGGLDTQYF; DNA: TGCAGTGCTAGAGTAATAGGGGGCTTGGATACGCAGTATTTT
length: 17; J: TRBJ2-5; size: .; V: TRBV7-2; D: .; CDR3: CASSSTPGGLNRETQYF; DNA: TGTGCCAGCAGCTCCACCCCAGGCGGCCTTAACCGAGAGACCCAGTACTTC
length: 14; J: TRBJ1-5; size: many; V: TRBV27; D: .; CDR3: CASAWQYSNQPQHF; DNA: TGTGCCAGCGCCTGGCAGTATAGCAATCAGCCCCAGCATTTT
length: 14; J: TRBJ2-3; size: many; V: TRBV5-6; D: .; CDR3: CASSSGLTTDTQYF; DNA: TGTGCCAGCAGCTCAGGACTAACCACAGATACGCAGTATTTT
length: 15; J: TRBJ1-2; size: .; V: TRBV5-4; D: TRBD1; CDR3: CASTVQGAGGYGYTF; DNA: TGTGCCAGCACCGTACAGGGGGCCGGTGGCTATGGCTACACCTTC
length: 18; J: TRBJ2-6; size: many; V: TRBV10-2; D: .; CDR3: CASRGRDLHASGANVLTF; DNA: TGCGCCAGCAGAGGCCGGGACCTTCACGCCTCTGGGGCCAACGTCCTGACTTTC
length: 17; J: TRBJ2-6; size: few; V: TRBV12-3/TRBV12-4; D: TRBD1; CDR3: CASSSGTGVGGANVLTF; DNA: TGTGCCAGCAGTTCAGGGACAGGCGTGGGGGGGGCCAACGTCCTGACTTTC
length: 16; J: TRBJ2-1; size: many; V: TRBV3-1; D: TRBD1; CDR3: CASSQALGGAYNEQFF; DNA: TGTGCCAGCAGCCAAGCGCTAGGGGGCGCCTACAATGAGCAGTTCTTC
length: 16; J: TRBJ2-5; size: few; V: TRBV7-2; D: TRBD2; CDR3: CASSLLGLAAQETQYF; DNA: TGTGCCAGCAGCCTGCTTGGACTAGCGGCCCAAGAGACCCAGTACTTC
length: 13; J: TRBJ2-2; size: many; V: TRBV12-5; D: .; CDR3: CASGTRNTGELFF; DNA: TGTGCTAGTGGGACTAGGAACACCGGGGAGCTGTTTTTT
length: 13; J: TRBJ2-7; size: .; V: TRBV6-1; D: TRBD2; CDR3: CAGGLAGGNEQYF; DNA: TGTGCCGGTGGACTAGCGGGAGGTAACGAGCAGTACTTC
length: 14; J: TRBJ1-3; size: many; V: TRBV20-1; D: .; CDR3: CSAEDFAAGNTIYF; DNA: TGCAGTGCTGAGGACTTCGCTGCTGGAAACACCATATATTTT
length: 16; J: TRBJ1-3; size: few; V: TRBV12-3/TRBV12-4; D: .; CDR3: CASSRWGGGSGNTIYF; DNA: TGTGCCAGCAGCCGTTGGGGAGGGGGCTCTGGAAACACCATATATTTT
length: 16; J: TRBJ2-7; size: few; V: TRBV6-6; D: TRBD2; CDR3: CASSYVAGGVSYEQYF; DNA: TGTGCCAGCAGTTACGTCGCGGGGGGGGTTTCCTACGAGCAGTACTTC
length: 17; J: TRBJ1-3; size: many; V: TRBV12-3/TRBV12-4; D: .; CDR3: CASSLVVGLTSGNTIYF; DNA: TGTGCCAGCAGTTTAGTGGTCGGACTGACCTCTGGAAACACCATATATTTT
length: 12; J: TRBJ2-5; size: many; V: TRBV20-1; D: .; CDR3: CSAVDSQETQYF; DNA: TGCAGTGCCGTCGACAGCCAAGAGACCCAGTACTTC
length: 16; J: TRBJ2-1; size: .; V: TRBV24-1; D: .; CDR3: CATSDAQGKAYNEQFF; DNA: TGTGCCACCAGTGATGCCCAGGGGAAAGCTTACAATGAGCAGTTCTTC
length: 15; J: TRBJ2-3; size: few; V: TRBV5-1; D: TRBD2; CDR3: CASRGAGGPADTQYF; DNA: TGCGCCAGCAGGGGAGCGGGGGGGCCTGCGGATACGCAGTATTTT
length: 16; J: TRBJ2-1; size: .; V: TRBV14; D: TRBD2; CDR3: CASSQGLAGLRDEQFF; DNA: TGTGCCAGCAGCCAAGGGCTAGCGGGGCTACGGGATGAGCAGTTCTTC
length: 16; J: TRBJ2-3; size: many; V: TRBV3-1; D: TRBD2; CDR3: CASSVTSGGAPDTQYF; DNA: TGTGCCAGCAGCGTTACTAGCGGGGGGGCCCCAGATACGCAGTATTTT
length: 15; J: TRBJ1-2; size: many; V: TRBV6-5; D: TRBD1; CDR3: CASSHTGQGRGGYTF; DNA: TGTGCCAGCAGCCATACGGGACAGGGGCGAGGAGGCTACACCTTC
length: 15; J: TRBJ2-4; size: many; V: TRBV28; D: .; CDR3: CASSTPRGAKNIQYF; DNA: TGTGCCAGCAGTACCCCTAGGGGAGCCAAAAACATTCAGTACTTC
length: 17; J: TRBJ2-3; size: many; V: TRBV5-1; D: .; CDR3: CASSSRTAGQLADTQYF; DNA: TGCGCCAGCAGCTCCCGGACGGCAGGCCAGCTGGCAGATACGCAGTATTTT
length: 15; J: TRBJ2-2; size: many; V: TRBV28; D: TRBD1; CDR3: CASSPTTGGTGELFF; DNA: TGTGCCAGCAGTCCCACTACAGGGGGAACCGGGGAGCTGTTTTTT
length: 14; J: TRBJ1-1; size: few; V: TRBV24-1; D: .; CDR3: CATSDANRDTEAFF; DNA: TGTGCCACCAGTGATGCCAACAGGGATACTGAAGCTTTCTTT
length: 12; J: TRBJ2-7; size: many; V: TRBV28; D: .; CDR3: CASKAGHYEQYF; DNA: TGTGCCAGCAAGGCGGGACACTACGAGCAGTACTTC
length: 13; J: TRBJ1-4; size: many; V: TRBV29-1; D: .; CDR3: CSVDVGSNEKLFF; DNA: TGCAGCGTTGATGTAGGGTCAAATGAAAAACTGTTTTTT
length: 14; J: TRBJ1-1; size: .; V: TRBV28; D: .; CDR3: CASRLNQGDTEAFF; DNA: TGTGCCAGCAGACTAAACCAAGGGGACACTGAAGCTTTCTTT
length: 14; J: TRBJ2-2; size: many; V: TRBV27; D: .; CDR3: CASSFLGELGELFF; DNA: TGTGCCAGCAGTTTCCTAGGGGAATTGGGGGAGCTGTTTTTT
length: 17; J: TRBJ2-1; size: .; V: TRBV6-2/TRBV6-3; D: TRBD2; CDR3: CASSYSILAGVGNEQFF; DNA: TGTGCCAGCAGTTACTCGATTCTGGCGGGAGTAGGAAATGAGCAGTTCTTC
length: 15; J: TRBJ2-3; size: many; V: TRBV6-1; D: .; CDR3: CASKPLPASTDTQYF; DNA: TGTGCCAGCAAGCCCCTCCCAGCTAGCACAGATACGCAGTATTTT
length: 15; J: TRBJ2-3; size: many; V: TRBV11-2; D: TRBD2; CDR3: CASSQGAGATDTQYF; DNA: TGTGCCAGCAGTCAAGGGGCGGGAGCGACAGATACGCAGTATTTT